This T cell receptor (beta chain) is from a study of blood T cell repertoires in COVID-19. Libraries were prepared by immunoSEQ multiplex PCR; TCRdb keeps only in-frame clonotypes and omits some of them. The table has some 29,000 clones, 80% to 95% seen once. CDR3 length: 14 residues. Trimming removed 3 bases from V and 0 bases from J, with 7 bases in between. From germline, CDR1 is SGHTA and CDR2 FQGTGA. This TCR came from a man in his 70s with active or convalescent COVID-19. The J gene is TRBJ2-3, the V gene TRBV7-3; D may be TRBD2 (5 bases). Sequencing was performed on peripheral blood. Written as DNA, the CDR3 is TGTGCCAGCAGCTTCTCGGGGAGCACAGATACGCAGTATTTT. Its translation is CASSFSGSTDTQYF.